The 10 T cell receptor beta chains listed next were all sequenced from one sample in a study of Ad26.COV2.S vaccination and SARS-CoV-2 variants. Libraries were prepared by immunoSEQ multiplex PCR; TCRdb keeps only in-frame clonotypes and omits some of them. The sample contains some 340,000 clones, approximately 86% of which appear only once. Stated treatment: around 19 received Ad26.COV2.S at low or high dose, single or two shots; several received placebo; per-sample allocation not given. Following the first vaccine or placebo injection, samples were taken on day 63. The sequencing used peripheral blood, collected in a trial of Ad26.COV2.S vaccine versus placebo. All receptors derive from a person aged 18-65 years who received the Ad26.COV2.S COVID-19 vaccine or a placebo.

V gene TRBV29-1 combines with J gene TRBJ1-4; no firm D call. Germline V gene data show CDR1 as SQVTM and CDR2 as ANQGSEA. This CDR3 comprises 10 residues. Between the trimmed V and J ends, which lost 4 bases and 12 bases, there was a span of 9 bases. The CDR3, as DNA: TGCAGCGTTGGAGAGGGCCAACTGTTTTTT. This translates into CSVGEGQLFF.

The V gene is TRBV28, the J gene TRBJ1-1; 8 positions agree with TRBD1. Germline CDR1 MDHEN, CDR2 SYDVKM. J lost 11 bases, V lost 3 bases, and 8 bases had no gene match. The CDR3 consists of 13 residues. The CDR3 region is CASSFIQGVGAFF. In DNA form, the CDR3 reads TGTGCCAGCAGTTTTATACAGGGGGTCGGGGCTTTCTTT.

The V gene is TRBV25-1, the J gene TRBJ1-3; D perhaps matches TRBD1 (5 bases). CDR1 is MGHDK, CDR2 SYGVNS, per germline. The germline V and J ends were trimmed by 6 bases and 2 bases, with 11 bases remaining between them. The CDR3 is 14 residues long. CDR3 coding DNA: TGTGCCAGCAGCCGGACGGGGCCTGGAAACACCATATATTTT. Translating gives CASSRTGPGNTIYF. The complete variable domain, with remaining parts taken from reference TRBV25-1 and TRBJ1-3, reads EADIYQTPRYLVIGTGKKITLECSQTMGHDKMYWYQQDPGMELHLIHYSYGVNSTEKGDLSSESTVSRIRTEHFPLTLESARPSHTSQYLCASSRTGPGNTIYFGEGSWLTVV.

The CDR3 coding sequence is TGTGCCAGCAGCCAATCTCACGGGAGTAACTATGGCTACACCTTC. Translating gives CASSQSHGSNYGYTF. This chain connects TRBV16 to TRBJ1-2; D is unresolved. Germline lookup yields CDR1 KGHSY and CDR2 FQNENV. The CDR3 has 15 amino acids. With 0 bases removed from V and 1 base from J, the gap between germline ends came to 9 bases.

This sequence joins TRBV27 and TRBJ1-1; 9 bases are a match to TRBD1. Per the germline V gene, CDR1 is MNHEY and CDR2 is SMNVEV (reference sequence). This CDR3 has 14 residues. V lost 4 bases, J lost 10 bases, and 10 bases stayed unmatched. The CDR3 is CASSSRRDRVAAFF. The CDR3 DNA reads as TGTGCCAGCAGTTCTCGCCGGGACAGGGTCGCAGCTTTCTTT.

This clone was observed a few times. CDR3 in amino acids: CASSPRSYEQYF. The DNA for the CDR3 is TGTGCCAGCAGCCCTCGGTCCTACGAGCAGTACTTC. V is TRBV7-9 and J is TRBJ2-7; D is undetermined. Germline V gene lookup returns CDR1 SEHNR and CDR2 FQNEAQ (reference sequence). The CDR3 consists of 12 residues. The V end was cut by 5 bases, the J end by 1 base, with 6 bases between.

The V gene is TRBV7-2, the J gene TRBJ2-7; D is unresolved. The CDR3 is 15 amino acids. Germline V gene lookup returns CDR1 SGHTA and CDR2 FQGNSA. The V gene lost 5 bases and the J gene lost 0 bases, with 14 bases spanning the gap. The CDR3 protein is CASSPRAASSYEQYF. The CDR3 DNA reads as TGTGCCAGCAGCCCCCGGGCCGCGAGCTCCTACGAGCAGTACTTC.

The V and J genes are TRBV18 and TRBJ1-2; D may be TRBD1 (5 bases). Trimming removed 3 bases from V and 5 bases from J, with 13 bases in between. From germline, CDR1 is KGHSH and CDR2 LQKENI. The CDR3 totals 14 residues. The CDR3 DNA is TGTGCCAGCTCACCGGCGACAGACTCTTATGGCTACACCTTC. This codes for CASSPATDSYGYTF.

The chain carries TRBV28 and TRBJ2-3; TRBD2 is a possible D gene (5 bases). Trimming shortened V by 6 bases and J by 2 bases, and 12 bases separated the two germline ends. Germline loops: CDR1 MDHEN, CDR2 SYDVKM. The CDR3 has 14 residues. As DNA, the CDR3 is TGTGCCAGCAGCTACGGCGGGCTCACAGATACGCAGTATTTT. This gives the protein CASSYGGLTDTQYF.

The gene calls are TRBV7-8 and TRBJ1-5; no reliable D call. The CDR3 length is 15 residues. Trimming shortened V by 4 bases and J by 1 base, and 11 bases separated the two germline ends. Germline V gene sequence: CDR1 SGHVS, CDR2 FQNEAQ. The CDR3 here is CASSYLRASNQPQHF. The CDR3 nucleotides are TGTGCCAGCAGCTACCTACGGGCCAGCAATCAGCCCCAGCATTTT.